This is a list of T cell receptor beta chains from one sample in a study of blood T cell repertoires in COVID-19. Sequencing used immunoSEQ multiplex PCR; TCRdb keeps in-frame clones, though not all of them. The sample holds about 70,000 clones; under 95% are singletons and the top ten take 7.5% to 9.5%. Sequences were obtained from peripheral blood. These receptors all stem from a human donor in a cohort sampled during active COVID-19. Each CDR3 is given with its conserved first and last residue. A D gene is named only where the DNA matches it firmly. Only some rows state a clone size, as once, few, many or a class for expanded clones.

j_gene: TRBJ1-3; abundance: .; d_gene: .; v_gene: TRBV9; CDR3aa: CASSVETAGNTIYF; CDR3nt: TGTGCCAGCAGCGTAGAGACTGCTGGAAACACCATATATTTT
j_gene: TRBJ2-7; abundance: .; d_gene: .; v_gene: TRBV4-2; CDR3aa: CASSQDDRTDEQYF; CDR3nt: TGTGCCAGCAGCCAAGATGACAGGACAGACGAGCAGTACTTC
j_gene: TRBJ1-1; abundance: .; d_gene: .; v_gene: TRBV27; CDR3aa: CASSFNRGALSTEAFF; CDR3nt: TGTGCCAGCAGTTTTAATCGGGGGGCCTTGAGCACTGAAGCTTTCTTT
j_gene: TRBJ2-3; abundance: .; d_gene: TRBD2; v_gene: TRBV11-2; CDR3aa: CASSLSREGSTDTQYF; CDR3nt: TGTGCCAGCAGCTTAAGTCGGGAGGGTTCGACAGATACGCAGTATTTT
j_gene: TRBJ2-5; abundance: .; d_gene: TRBD2; v_gene: TRBV5-4; CDR3aa: CASSYPVRGGEETQYF; CDR3nt: TGTGCCAGCAGCTACCCCGTCCGGGGGGGAGAAGAGACCCAGTACTTC
j_gene: TRBJ1-4; abundance: .; d_gene: .; v_gene: TRBV27; CDR3aa: CASSRTAFGREKLFF; CDR3nt: TGTGCCAGCAGCCGGACTGCTTTTGGGCGTGAAAAACTGTTTTTT
j_gene: TRBJ1-1; abundance: .; d_gene: .; v_gene: TRBV12-3/TRBV12-4; CDR3aa: CASRVTGNTEAFF; CDR3nt: TGTGCCAGCAGGGTGACAGGGAACACTGAAGCTTTCTTT
j_gene: TRBJ1-2; abundance: .; d_gene: .; v_gene: TRBV4-1; CDR3aa: CASSKSESYTF; CDR3nt: TGCGCCAGCAGCAAAAGCGAGAGCTACACCTTC
j_gene: TRBJ2-7; abundance: .; d_gene: TRBD1; v_gene: TRBV19; CDR3aa: CASSIPGTGGTYEQYF; CDR3nt: TGTGCCAGTAGTATCCCCGGGACAGGGGGAACCTACGAGCAGTACTTC
j_gene: TRBJ2-5; abundance: .; d_gene: .; v_gene: TRBV7-8; CDR3aa: CASSTRVPRGQYF; CDR3nt: TGTGCCAGCAGCACCCGGGTCCCCCGAGGCCAGTACTTC
j_gene: TRBJ1-5; abundance: .; d_gene: .; v_gene: TRBV2; CDR3aa: CASSSAVGAGINQPQHF; CDR3nt: TGTGCCAGCAGCAGCGCCGTTGGGGCAGGGATCAATCAGCCCCAGCATTTT
j_gene: TRBJ2-1; abundance: .; d_gene: .; v_gene: TRBV4-3; CDR3aa: CASSQGTGTVPQFF; CDR3nt: TGCGCCAGCAGCCAAGGAACGGGAACTGTCCCCCAGTTCTTC
j_gene: TRBJ2-7; abundance: .; d_gene: TRBD2; v_gene: TRBV10-3; CDR3aa: CAISEWWTSGSYEQYF; CDR3nt: TGTGCCATCAGTGAGTGGTGGACTAGCGGGTCCTACGAGCAGTACTTC
j_gene: TRBJ2-7; abundance: .; d_gene: TRBD1; v_gene: TRBV11-2; CDR3aa: CASSLAPGTDTTYEQYF; CDR3nt: TGTGCCAGCAGCTTAGCGCCAGGGACAGATACGACCTACGAGCAGTACTTC
j_gene: TRBJ2-7; abundance: .; d_gene: .; v_gene: TRBV7-2; CDR3aa: CASSLEGEGGYYEQYF; CDR3nt: TGTGCCAGCAGCTTAGAGGGGGAAGGAGGTTACTACGAGCAGTACTTC
j_gene: TRBJ1-3; abundance: .; d_gene: TRBD1; v_gene: TRBV2; CDR3aa: CASTSDRGTGNTIYF; CDR3nt: TGTGCCAGCACTTCGGACAGGGGAACTGGAAACACCATATATTTT
j_gene: TRBJ2-7; abundance: .; d_gene: .; v_gene: TRBV15; CDR3aa: CATRITGFEQYF; CDR3nt: TGTGCCACTCGTATTACAGGGTTCGAGCAGTACTTC
j_gene: TRBJ2-7; abundance: medium-sized; d_gene: TRBD2; v_gene: TRBV6-1; CDR3aa: CASSEQLAGSYEQYF; CDR3nt: TGTGCCAGCAGTGAACAACTAGCGGGGAGCTACGAGCAGTACTTC
j_gene: TRBJ1-3; abundance: .; d_gene: .; v_gene: TRBV28; CDR3aa: CASRTGWSGNTIYF; CDR3nt: TGTGCCAGCAGAACAGGGTGGTCTGGAAACACCATATATTTT
j_gene: TRBJ2-7; abundance: .; d_gene: TRBD1; v_gene: TRBV2; CDR3aa: CASSGDSPEQYF; CDR3nt: TGTGCCAGCAGTGGGGACAGCCCCGAGCAGTACTTC
j_gene: TRBJ1-2; abundance: .; d_gene: TRBD1; v_gene: TRBV7-2; CDR3aa: CASSPDRDYGYTF; CDR3nt: TGTGCCAGCAGCCCAGACAGGGACTATGGCTACACCTTC
j_gene: TRBJ2-7; abundance: .; d_gene: .; v_gene: TRBV19; CDR3aa: CASSIGAADSYEQYF; CDR3nt: TGTGCCAGTAGTATAGGGGCTGCAGACTCCTACGAGCAGTACTTC
j_gene: TRBJ2-7; abundance: .; d_gene: TRBD1; v_gene: TRBV11-2; CDR3aa: CASSKSFRGTLSYEQYF; CDR3nt: TGTGCCAGCAGCAAGTCATTCAGGGGGACACTGTCCTACGAGCAGTACTTC
j_gene: TRBJ1-2; abundance: .; d_gene: TRBD1; v_gene: TRBV30; CDR3aa: CAWSGGQDIYGYTF; CDR3nt: TGTGCCTGGAGTGGTGGACAGGACATCTATGGCTACACCTTC